The 4 T cell receptor beta chains listed next were all sequenced from one sample in a study of shared T cell receptors in the human thymus. The method was immunoSEQ multiplex PCR; TCRdb's version includes in-frame clones alone and lacks a portion of them. Here the sample spans under 450,000 clones, about 95% being singletons. Sequenced: thymocytes. All receptors derive from a human donor.

The chain combines TRBV5-6 with TRBJ2-5, with 9 bases identical to TRBD2. Near its end, the DNA agrees better with TRBJ2-7, so the J call may be wrong. The CDR3 contains 17 residues. Germline CDR1 SGHDT, CDR2 YYEEEE. CDR3 amino acids: CASSLDSGRPLTYEQYF. CDR3 coding DNA: TGTGCCAGCAGCTTGGACAGCGGGAGGCCTCTCACCTACGAGCAGTACTTC.

This rearrangement joins TRBV5-1 to TRBJ2-1; possibly TRBD2 for D (5 bases). This CDR3 has 17 residues. CDR1 SGHRS and CDR2 YFSETQ come from the germline V gene. V was trimmed by 1 base and J by 0 bases, leaving 14 bases between them. In nucleotides, the CDR3 is TGCGCCAGCAGCTTGCCCCTACTAGGAGGCTCCTACAATGAGCAGTTCTTC. This translates into CASSLPLLGGSYNEQFF.

This chain's CDR3 is CASSLRSEHLNTEAFF. The CDR3, as DNA: TGTGCCAGCAGTTTAAGGTCCGAACACTTGAACACTGAAGCTTTCTTT. The chain joins TRBV27 to TRBJ1-1; D is undetermined. This CDR3 has 16 amino acids. Germline CDR1 reads MNHEY; CDR2 reads SMNVEV (reference sequence). Trimming took 2 bases from V and 0 from J, leaving 13 bases between them.

The chain uses TRBV29-1 and TRBJ2-7; no clear D gene. CDR1 is SQVTM and CDR2 is ANQGSEA in the germline V gene. V was cut by 4 bases and J by 2 bases, with 12 bases left in between. CDR3 length: 13 amino acids. This CDR3 is CSVAASPAYEQYF. The CDR3 DNA reads as TGCAGCGTTGCCGCTAGTCCCGCCTACGAGCAGTACTTC.